The 5 T cell receptor beta chains in this list originate from one sample, sequenced in a study of shared clonotypes between healthy human individuals. Libraries were prepared by immunoSEQ multiplex PCR; TCRdb keeps only in-frame clonotypes and omits some of them. The data show a few million clones, over 90% seen once. The sample taken for sequencing was naive CD4+ T cells from PBMCs. The subset was: CD45RA+ positively selected. The receptors stem from a man younger than 30 in good health. Some clones in this sample may be carry-over from other donors' samples.

This clone has more than one count but fewer than ten. The V and J genes are TRBV18 and TRBJ1-1; tentatively, D is TRBD1 (6 bases). The germline gives CDR1 KGHSH, CDR2 LQKENI. CDR3 size: 15 residues. The V end was cut by 0 bases, the J end by 3 bases, with 11 bases between. CDR3 protein: CASSPPSSGDTEAFF. The CDR3, as DNA: TGTGCCAGCTCACCACCGTCGTCAGGGGACACTGAAGCTTTCTTT.

This clone is a singleton in its sample. The J gene is TRBJ2-7, the V gene TRBV6-5; D call uncertain. CDR1 MNHEY and CDR2 SVGAGI come from the germline V gene. The CDR3 spans 14 residues. V lost 5 bases, J lost 2 bases, and 13 bases lay in between. In nucleotides, the CDR3 is TGTGCCAGCAGTACCAACCCCATCGCCTACGAGCAGTACTTC. It encodes CASSTNPIAYEQYF.

This chain joins TRBV5-1 and TRBJ2-1; 7 nucleotides align to TRBD1. The length of the CDR3 is 14 residues. V was pared by 7 bases and J by 2 bases, with 6 bases of the junction left unmatched. Germline lookup yields CDR1 SGHRS and CDR2 YFSETQ. The DNA for the CDR3 is TGCGCCAGCCGGACGGGACAGCCCTACAATGAGCAGTTCTTC. Protein product: CASRTGQPYNEQFF.

The chain couples TRBV5-1 to TRBJ2-5; 13 bases line up with TRBD2. Germline trimming cut 4 bases from V and 5 bases from J; bases unmatched to any gene: 14. CDR3 length: 18 residues. The germline V gene has CDR1 SGHRS and CDR2 YFSETQ. The CDR3: CASSLGTSGKLVGETQYF. In nucleotides, the CDR3 is TGCGCCAGCAGCCTGGGGACTAGCGGGAAATTGGTGGGGGAGACCCAGTACTTC.

This rearrangement joins TRBV28 to TRBJ2-7; unclear D gene. Trimming left V 4 bases short and J 0 bases short, with 16 bases between. Per the germline V gene, CDR1 is MDHEN and CDR2 is SYDVKM. The CDR3 has 16 residues. CDR3 protein: CASSSIGENYSYEQYF. CDR3 in DNA: TGTGCCAGCAGTTCAATTGGCGAGAACTACTCCTACGAGCAGTACTTC.